This entry features one TCR beta chain sequence. Using immunoSEQ multiplex PCR, the repertoire was profiled, and TCRdb retains in-frame clones only, with some absent. The data contain roughly 2.4 million clones, approximately 94% of them singletons. This entry is derived from a study of shared clonotypes between healthy human individuals. This CDR3 region has 15 residues. V lost 0 bases to trimming and J lost 2 bases, with 11 bases between them. CDR1 and CDR2 (germline): MNHEY, SVGAGI. The sequence was obtained from a man between 18 and 29 years old in good health. Material for sequencing was naive CD4+ T cells sorted from blood. The subset: CD45RA+ positively selected. The rearrangement links TRBV6-5 to TRBJ2-7, with D hard to call. CDR3 in amino acids: CASSYSLGPPYEQYF. The CDR3 region has the DNA TGTGCCAGCAGTTACTCGCTCGGACCCCCCTACGAGCAGTACTTC.